Presented here are 21 T cell receptor beta chains from one specimen sequenced in a study of Graves' ophthalmopathy and Graves' hyperthyroidism. The authors amplified TCR beta CDR3 regions, and they did so from RNA transcripts for repertoire sequencing. The first round was an RT-PCR with HTBI primers, and the second round was a multiplex PCR. TCRdb redid the calling of the multiplex PCR reads with MiXCR, one entry per CDR3 protein. The data show about 480,000 distinct CDR3 sequences, with approximately 15% seen just once and approximately 9.8% held by the top ten. The sequenced sample consisted of blood. These TCRs come from a woman aged 25 to 39 with Graves' ophthalmopathy.

This chain connects TRBV6-1 to TRBJ2-7; 13 positions agree with TRBD2. Germline V lookup: CDR1 MNHNS, CDR2 SASEGT. CDR3 size: 16 residues. V trimming: 6 bases; J trimming: 1 base; junction bases outside the gene matches: 6. CDR3 amino acids: CASRGLAGKKSYEQYF. The CDR3 bases are TGTGCCAGCAGGGGACTAGCGGGGAAAAAATCCTACGAGCAGTACTTC.

This clonotype has ten or more counts. V usage is TRBV2 and J usage is TRBJ2-5; D perhaps matches TRBD2 (6 bases). Trimming stripped 3 bases from V and 3 bases from J, with 8 bases between. The germline gives CDR1 SNHLY, CDR2 FYNNEI. CDR3 length: 13 amino acids. CDR3 region: CASSEGLKETQYF. In nucleotides, the CDR3 is TGTGCCAGCAGTGAGGGACTGAAAGAGACCCAGTACTTC.

At least ten counts were recorded for this clonotype. The chain couples TRBV29-1 to TRBJ2-2; 8 nucleotides line up with TRBD1. V was clipped by 6 bases and J by 0 bases; unmatched bases: 3. This CDR3 spans 14 amino acids. CDR1 is SQVTM and CDR2 is ANQGSEA in the germline V gene. CDR3 region: CSVTDRANTGELFF. CDR3 sequence (DNA): TGCAGCGTGACGGACAGGGCGAACACCGGGGAGCTGTTTTTT.

The V gene is TRBV28, the J gene TRBJ1-2; TRBD1 matches at 8 bases. V trimming: 6 bases; J trimming: 5 bases; junction bases outside the gene matches: 8. The CDR3 loop spans 14 amino acids. Germline lookup yields CDR1 MDHEN and CDR2 SYDVKM. CDR3 sequence (DNA): TGTGCCAGCAGCGTGACAGGGGCTCCGTATGGCTACACCTTC. It translates to CASSVTGAPYGYTF.

The rearrangement uses TRBV4-1 and TRBJ1-2, with 8 bases identical to TRBD1. The V segment lost 2 bases and the J segment 8 bases; nucleotides outside the gene matches: 7. This CDR3 contains 14 residues. From germline, CDR1 is MGHRA and CDR2 YSYEKL. CDR3 residues: CASSQSDREFGYTF. The CDR3, as DNA: TGCGCCAGCAGCCAATCGGACAGGGAGTTCGGCTACACCTTC.

This clonotype was seen only a few times. At one end, the junction sequence differs from germline, possibly due to a read error. The chain combines TRBV5-5 with TRBJ1-1, with 7 bases fitting TRBD1. The CDR3 has 15 residues. The germline V gene encodes CDR1 SGHKS and CDR2 YYEKEE (reference sequence). CDR3 amino acids: CASSLTGDPNAEAFF. The DNA for the CDR3 is TGTGCCAGCAGCTTAACAGGGGATCCGAACGCTGAAGCTTTCTTT.

This clonotype was seen at least ten times. The V gene is TRBV19, the J gene TRBJ2-5, with D possibly matching TRBD1 (6 bases). V was trimmed by 4 bases and J by 5 bases, leaving 17 bases between them. The CDR3 is 15 amino acids. The germline V gene has CDR1 LNHDA and CDR2 SQIVND (reference sequence). The CDR3 sequence: CASSTGAVLYETQYF. The DNA for the CDR3 is TGTGCCAGTAGTACAGGGGCGGTCCTTTATGAGACCCAGTACTTC.

This clonotype was seen ten or more times. This chain connects TRBV12-3 or TRBV12-4 to TRBJ1-6, with a tentative D call TRBD1 (6 bases). This CDR3 has 15 residues. V was pared by 5 bases and J by 8 bases, with 16 bases between. In DNA form, the CDR3 reads TGTGCCAGCAGTCTAGGGCGGGGGCCCGATTCACCCCTCCACTTT. Its protein is CASSLGRGPDSPLHF.

This clonotype came up many times. This chain joins TRBV28 and TRBJ2-7; 7 positions agree with TRBD2. The CDR3 contains 11 residues. The ends lost 3 bases at V and 9 bases at J; junction bases unmatched: 2. CDR1 is MDHEN, CDR2 SYDVKM, per germline. In DNA, the CDR3 is TGTGCCAGCAGTTTTACGGGAGGGCAGTACTTC. The encoded protein is CASSFTGGQYF.

This clonotype has just a few counts. The rearrangement links TRBV29-1 to TRBJ1-1; possibly TRBD1 for D (6 bases). The V gene's germline CDR1 is SQVTM and CDR2 ANQGSEA. The CDR3 covers 12 residues. Trimming removed 4 bases from V and 3 bases from J, with 9 bases in between. The CDR3 region is CSVGGGDTEAFF. DNA for the CDR3: TGCAGCGTTGGGGGGGGCGACACTGAAGCTTTCTTT.

This clonotype was detected many times. The chain has TRBV6-1 and TRBJ1-2, with a tentative D call TRBD1 (6 bases). There are 16 residues in the CDR3. V gave up 0 bases and J gave up 0 bases, with 11 bases separating them. In germline, CDR1 is MNHNS, CDR2 SASEGT. The CDR3 DNA sequence: TGTGCCAGCAGTGAAGCGAGAGGGGGACCTAACTATGGCTACACCTTC. Protein: CASSEARGGPNYGYTF.

This clonotype was seen only a few times. The rearrangement links TRBV9 to TRBJ1-3; D not certain. Per germline, CDR1 SGDLS and CDR2 YYNGEE. Deletions cut 4 bases from V and 4 bases from J, with 15 bases between. The CDR3 is made up of 15 amino acids. This chain's CDR3 is CASSPGGVEGNTIYF. DNA for the CDR3: TGTGCCAGCAGCCCCGGCGGGGTAGAAGGAAACACCATATATTTT.

This clonotype was seen repeatedly, ten times or more. The rearrangement links TRBV28 to TRBJ2-7, with D possibly being TRBD2 (6 bases). Germline V gene data show CDR1 as MDHEN and CDR2 as SYDVKM. With 7 bases removed from V and 4 bases from J, the gap between germline ends came to 17 bases. CDR3 size: 14 residues. CDR3 DNA: TGTGCCAGCACCTCGGGGGAAGGGCTATACGAGCAGTACTTC. Its protein is CASTSGEGLYEQYF.

The sample holds many counts of this clonotype. This chain joins TRBV6-1 and TRBJ1-2; D is perhaps TRBD1 (5 bases). V lost 3 bases to trimming and J lost 6 bases, with 23 bases between them. This CDR3 is built from 17 residues. Germline-derived CDR1 and CDR2 are MNHNS and SASEGT. The CDR3 sequence: CASSDFMRGQLQNGYTF. CDR3 sequence (DNA): TGTGCCAGCAGTGATTTTATGAGGGGCCAACTTCAGAATGGCTACACCTTC.

This chain joins TRBV7-2 and TRBJ1-5, with D possibly matching TRBD1 (6 bases). CDR3 length: 15 amino acids. Germline V gene data show CDR1 as SGHTA and CDR2 as FQGNSA. The V end lost 5 bases, the J end lost 2 bases, and 13 bases lay between the germline ends. The CDR3 region is CASSRLTGRNQPQHF. DNA for the CDR3: TGTGCCAGCAGCCGCCTGACAGGCCGCAATCAGCCCCAGCATTTT.

Many counts were recorded for this clonotype. V gene TRBV28 combines with J gene TRBJ2-5; TRBD2 agrees at 16 bases. Germline values: CDR1 MDHEN, CDR2 SYDVKM. This CDR3 contains 17 residues. The V gene end was trimmed by 4 bases and the J gene end by 2 bases; junction bases not matched to a gene: 4. CDR3 protein: CASSSPGLAGGQETQYF. In DNA, the CDR3 is TGTGCCAGCAGTTCCCCGGGACTAGCGGGGGGGCAAGAGACCCAGTACTTC.

There are many counts of this clonotype. This chain joins TRBV20-1 and TRBJ1-2; TRBD1 is a possible D gene (5 bases). Germline loops: CDR1 DFQATT, CDR2 SNEGSKA (reference sequence). Trimming stripped 3 bases from V and 8 bases from J, with 13 bases between. The CDR3 extends over 12 amino acids. The CDR3 spells CSASGQGPGYTF. The CDR3 DNA reads as TGCAGTGCTAGCGGGCAGGGCCCCGGCTACACCTTC.

This clonotype was found many times. The chain carries TRBV19 and TRBJ2-7; D not certain. There are 13 residues in the CDR3. Trimming left V 1 base short and J 3 bases short, with 7 bases between. The germline gives CDR1 LNHDA, CDR2 SQIVND (reference sequence). CDR3 DNA sequence: TGTGCCAGTAGTATAGGAGGCGGCTACGAGCAGTACTTC. Amino acids: CASSIGGGYEQYF.

This clonotype has a count of ten or more. The CDR3 nucleotides read TGTGCCACCAAGGGACTAGCTGGCACCGGGGAGCTGTTTTTT. It codes for CATKGLAGTGELFF. The chain links TRBV6-1 to TRBJ2-2; 9 nucleotides line up with TRBD2. The CDR3 sequence is 14 residues long. The germline V gene has CDR1 MNHNS and CDR2 SASEGT. V shed 10 bases, J shed 4 bases, and the junction held 7 bases outside the gene matches.

This clonotype was observed at least ten times. The rearrangement joins TRBV2 to TRBJ2-7; TRBD1 agrees at 9 bases. V was pared by 3 bases and J by 4 bases, with 10 bases of the junction left unmatched. Germline CDR1 is SNHLY and CDR2 is FYNNEI. The CDR3 covers 16 residues. DNA of the CDR3: TGTGCCAGCAGTGATGGACAGGGGCAGTTGGTTTACGAGCAGTACTTC. Amino acid sequence: CASSDGQGQLVYEQYF.

The table lists this clonotype with a few counts. The V gene is TRBV27, the J gene TRBJ2-7, with D perhaps matching TRBD1 or TRBD2 (6 bases each). V lost 4 bases and J lost 2, with 21 bases in between. This CDR3 is 17 amino acids long. CDR1 and CDR2 (germline): MNHEY, SMNVEV (reference sequence). In DNA, the CDR3 is TGTGCCAGCAGTTACCTGCCGGGTCCGGGGGCCCCCTACGAGCAGTACTTC. Translated: CASSYLPGPGAPYEQYF.